These T cell receptor beta chains were read from a single sample in a study of Tregs in tolerant kidney transplant recipients. TCRdb keeps only in-frame clones here, not all; method: immunoSEQ multiplex PCR. The data hold 110,000 or so clones, with roughly 92% observed a single time. The sequencing sample was made of CD4+ T cells from blood. The source of these receptors is a human donor in good health. CDR3s include the opening cysteine and the closing phenylalanine or tryptophan. The D gene is left open where the match is weak. The listing skips clone size in some rows; elsewhere it reads once, few, many or a size class.

V	D	J	size	DNA	CDR3
TRBV6-6	.	TRBJ1-2	.	TGTGCCAGCAGTCCGGCCCGTGGGGGTAACTATGGCTACACCTTC	CASSPARGGNYGYTF
TRBV5-4	.	TRBJ1-2	.	TGTGCCAGCAGCCCCGGGGGGACCAACTATGGCTACACCTTC	CASSPGGTNYGYTF
TRBV2	TRBD1	TRBJ2-7	.	TGTGCCAGCAGCGCTTCGATCCGGGACAGCTACGAGCAGTACTTC	CASSASIRDSYEQYF
TRBV4-2	TRBD2	TRBJ2-2	.	TGTGCCAGCAGCCGATTAAGCGGGAGTGACACCGGGGAGCTGTTTTTT	CASSRLSGSDTGELFF
TRBV5-7	.	TRBJ2-4	.	TGTGCCAGCAGCTCTTCCCCCCTAGCCAAAAACATTCAGTACTTC	CASSSSPLAKNIQYF
TRBV6-1	.	TRBJ1-2	.	TGTGCCAGCAGTGAAGGAGGGGACAACTATGGCTACACCTTC	CASSEGGDNYGYTF
TRBV18	.	TRBJ2-6	.	TGTGCCAGCTCACCAAACGAGGCGGCTGGGGCCAACGTCCTGACTTTC	CASSPNEAAGANVLTF
TRBV10-3	.	TRBJ2-7	once	TGTGCCATCAGTGGAGATGACGTGGGCTCCTACGAGCAGTACTTC	CAISGDDVGSYEQYF
TRBV19	TRBD1	TRBJ2-2	.	TGTGCCAGTATATCGGACAGGGACCCCACCGGGGAGCTGTTTTTT	CASISDRDPTGELFF
TRBV5-4	TRBD1	TRBJ2-1	.	TGTGCCAGCAGCTTGGGGGACAGAAACAATGAGCAGTTCTTC	CASSLGDRNNEQFF
TRBV29-1	.	TRBJ1-2	.	TGCAGCGCCCTAGAGGATGGCTACACCTTC	CSALEDGYTF
TRBV10-3	.	TRBJ2-3	.	TGTGCCATCAGGAACCAGCGGGGCACAGATACGCAGTATTTT	CAIRNQRGTDTQYF
TRBV2	TRBD1	TRBJ2-7	.	TGTGCCAGCCGACTGACAGGGAGCTCCTACGAGCAGTACTTC	CASRLTGSSYEQYF
TRBV27	.	TRBJ2-5	.	TGTGCCAGCAGTTTCCTCGACAGAAAGACCCAGTACTTC	CASSFLDRKTQYF
TRBV19	TRBD1	TRBJ1-5	few	TGTGCCAGTAGTATAATTACTGCAGGGGGAAACAATCAGCCCCAGCATTTT	CASSIITAGGNNQPQHF
TRBV13	.	TRBJ2-3	.	TGTGCCAGCAGCTTATATGGGAGCACAGATACGCAGTATTTT	CASSLYGSTDTQYF
TRBV27	.	TRBJ2-7	.	TGTGCCAGCAGTACCCTAGCTTTACCCACAGGCGAGCAGTACTTC	CASSTLALPTGEQYF
TRBV6-1	TRBD2	TRBJ2-3	.	TGTGCCAGCAGTGAAGCGACTCCGGGACTAGCGGGAGTTAAAGCGGATACGCAGTATTTT	CASSEATPGLAGVKADTQYF
TRBV6-5	TRBD1	TRBJ2-3	.	TGTGCCAGCAGTTACCGGGACAGGGGAGGTGATACGCAGTATTTT	CASSYRDRGGDTQYF
TRBV18	.	TRBJ2-7	.	TGTGCCAGCTCCCGGGGGGCAGAGGAGCTACACGAGCAGTACTTC	CASSRGAEELHEQYF
TRBV5-1	TRBD1	TRBJ1-1	.	TGCGCCAGCAGCTCGGCGACAGGGGGCGCGGTGACTGAAGCTTTCTTT	CASSSATGGAVTEAFF
TRBV13	TRBD1	TRBJ2-1	.	TGTGCCAGCAGCTTAAACCTTCCGGAGGTGTGGGGGACAGGGGACTACAATGAGCAGTTCTTC	CASSLNLPEVWGTGDYNEQFF
TRBV6-5	.	TRBJ1-6	.	TGTGCCAGCAGTTACTCGAGTGACAACTGGTCACCCCTCCACTTT	CASSYSSDNWSPLHF
TRBV19	TRBD2	TRBJ2-2	.	TGTGCCAGTAGTTACACTGGCGGGAGGAACACCGGGGAGCTGTTTTTT	CASSYTGGRNTGELFF
TRBV6-6	.	TRBJ2-3	.	TGTGCCAGCAGTCAGGGACGTCCGCCCGATACGCAGTATTTT	CASSQGRPPDTQYF
TRBV4-2	.	TRBJ1-5	.	TGTGCCAGCAGCCAAGAACTCCGACATAACAATCAGCCCCAGCATTTT	CASSQELRHNNQPQHF
TRBV11-2	.	TRBJ2-7	.	TGTGCCAGCAGCTTGGGCCCGATAGGAGCCTACGAGCAGTACTTC	CASSLGPIGAYEQYF
TRBV10-2	.	TRBJ2-1	.	TGCGCCATCGCCGACCCCAAACCAGTCAATGAGCAGTTCTTC	CAIADPKPVNEQFF
TRBV5-1	.	TRBJ2-1	.	TGCGCCAGCAGCAAGGACCGCAGCTCCTACAATGAGCAGTTCTTC	CASSKDRSSYNEQFF
TRBV27	.	TRBJ1-2	.	TGTGCCAGCAGTTTATCGTGGGGGCACGGCTACACCTTC	CASSLSWGHGYTF
TRBV2	.	TRBJ1-4	.	TGTGCCAGCAGTGAACGCGGTATCGAGTTTTTT	CASSERGIEFF
TRBV10-3	TRBD1	TRBJ2-1	.	TGTGCCATCAGTGAGCAAATAGAGGGACAGGGGGCCAACAATGAGCAGTTCTTC	CAISEQIEGQGANNEQFF
TRBV27	.	TRBJ2-1	.	TGTGCCAGCAGTTTAGGTGACAGTTCCTACAATGAGCAGTTCTTC	CASSLGDSSYNEQFF
TRBV29-1	TRBD2	TRBJ2-1	.	TGCAGCGTGGGAGGGACGGCGGGGCTGGAGCAGTTCTTC	CSVGGTAGLEQFF
TRBV7-6	.	TRBJ2-7	.	TGTGCCAGCAGCTTGCAGGGTTCCTCCTACGAGCAGTACTTC	CASSLQGSSYEQYF
TRBV19	.	TRBJ2-3	.	TGTGCCAGTAGTATCCGAGTAGCCACAGATACGCAGTATTTT	CASSIRVATDTQYF
TRBV18	.	TRBJ1-5	once	TGTGCCAGCTCACTAGACGGCGTTTATCAGCCCCAGCATTTT	CASSLDGVYQPQHF
TRBV19	.	TRBJ1-6	once	TGTGCCAGTAGTATGGATAGGTTGGGGGGATCACCCCTCCACTTT	CASSMDRLGGSPLHF
TRBV11-2	TRBD2	TRBJ2-6	.	TGTGCCAGCAGCTTAATAGCGGGGGGACTTCGCTCTGGGGCCAACGTCCTGACTTTC	CASSLIAGGLRSGANVLTF
TRBV20-1	.	TRBJ2-7	.	TGCAGTGTTGGGGGCCCCAACGAGCAGTACTTC	CSVGGPNEQYF
TRBV27	.	TRBJ1-2	once	TGTGCCAGCAGTCCCCGTCAGGGGCAAGGCTACACCTTC	CASSPRQGQGYTF
TRBV19	.	TRBJ1-1	.	TGTGCCAGTAGTATCCTGGGGGCCGGGGGCACTGAAGCTTTCTTT	CASSILGAGGTEAFF
TRBV18	TRBD1	TRBJ1-1	.	TGTGCCAGCTCACCCCTGGACACAGGGGGTGTGGTGACTGAAGCTTTCTTT	CASSPLDTGGVVTEAFF
TRBV6-5	TRBD1	TRBJ2-7	.	TGTGCCAGCAGTTTCCGGACAGGGTACTCCTACGAGCAGTACTTC	CASSFRTGYSYEQYF
TRBV6-1	TRBD1	TRBJ1-1	.	TGTGCCAGCAGTGAACCGGGGACAGGGGCCGCCGGGGCTTTCTTT	CASSEPGTGAAGAFF
TRBV6-6	TRBD1	TRBJ1-5	.	TGTGCCAGCAGAACCGGGACAGGGTGGCAGCCCCAGCATTTT	CASRTGTGWQPQHF